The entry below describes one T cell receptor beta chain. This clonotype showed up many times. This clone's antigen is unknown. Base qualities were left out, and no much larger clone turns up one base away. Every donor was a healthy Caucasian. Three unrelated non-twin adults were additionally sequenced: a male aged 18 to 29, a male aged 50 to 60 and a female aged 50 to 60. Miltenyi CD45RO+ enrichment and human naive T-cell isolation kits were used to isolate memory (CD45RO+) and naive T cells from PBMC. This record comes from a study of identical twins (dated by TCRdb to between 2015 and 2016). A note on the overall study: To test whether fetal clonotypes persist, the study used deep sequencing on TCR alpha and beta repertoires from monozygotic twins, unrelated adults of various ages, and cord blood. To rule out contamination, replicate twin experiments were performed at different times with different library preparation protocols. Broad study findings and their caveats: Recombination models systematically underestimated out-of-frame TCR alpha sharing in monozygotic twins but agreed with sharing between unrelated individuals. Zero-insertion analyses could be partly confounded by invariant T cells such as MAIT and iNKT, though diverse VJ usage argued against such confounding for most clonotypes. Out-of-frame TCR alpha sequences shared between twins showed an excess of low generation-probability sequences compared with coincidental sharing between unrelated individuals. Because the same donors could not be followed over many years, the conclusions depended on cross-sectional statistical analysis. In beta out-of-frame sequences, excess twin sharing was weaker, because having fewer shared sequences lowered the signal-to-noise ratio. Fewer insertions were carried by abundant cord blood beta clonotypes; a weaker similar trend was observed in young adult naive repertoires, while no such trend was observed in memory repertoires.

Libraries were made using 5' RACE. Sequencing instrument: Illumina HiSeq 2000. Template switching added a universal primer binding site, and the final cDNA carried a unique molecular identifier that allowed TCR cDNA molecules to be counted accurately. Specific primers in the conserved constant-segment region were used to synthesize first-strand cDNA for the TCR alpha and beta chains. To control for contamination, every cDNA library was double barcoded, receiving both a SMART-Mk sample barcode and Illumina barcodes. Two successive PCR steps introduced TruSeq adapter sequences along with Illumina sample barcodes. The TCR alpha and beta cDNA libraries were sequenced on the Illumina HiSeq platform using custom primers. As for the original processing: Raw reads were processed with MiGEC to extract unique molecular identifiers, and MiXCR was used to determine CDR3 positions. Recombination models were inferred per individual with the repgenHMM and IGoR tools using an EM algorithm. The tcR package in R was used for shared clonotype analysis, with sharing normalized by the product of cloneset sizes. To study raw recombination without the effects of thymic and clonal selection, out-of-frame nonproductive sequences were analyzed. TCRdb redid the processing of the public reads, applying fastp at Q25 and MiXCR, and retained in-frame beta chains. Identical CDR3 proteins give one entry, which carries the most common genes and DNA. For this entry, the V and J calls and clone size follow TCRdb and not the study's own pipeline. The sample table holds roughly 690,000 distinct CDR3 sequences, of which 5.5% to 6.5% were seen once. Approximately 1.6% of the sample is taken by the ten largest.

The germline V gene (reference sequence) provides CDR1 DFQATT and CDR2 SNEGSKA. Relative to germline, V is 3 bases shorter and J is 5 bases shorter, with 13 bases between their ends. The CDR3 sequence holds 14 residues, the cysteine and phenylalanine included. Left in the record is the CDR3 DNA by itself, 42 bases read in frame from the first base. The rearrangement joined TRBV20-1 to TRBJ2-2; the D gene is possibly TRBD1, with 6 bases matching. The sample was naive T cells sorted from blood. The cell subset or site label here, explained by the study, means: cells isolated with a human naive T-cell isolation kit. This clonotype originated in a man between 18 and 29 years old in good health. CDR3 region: CSASQAGVTGELFF. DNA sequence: TGCAGTGCTAGTCAGGCAGGGGTGACCGGGGAGCTGTTTTTT.